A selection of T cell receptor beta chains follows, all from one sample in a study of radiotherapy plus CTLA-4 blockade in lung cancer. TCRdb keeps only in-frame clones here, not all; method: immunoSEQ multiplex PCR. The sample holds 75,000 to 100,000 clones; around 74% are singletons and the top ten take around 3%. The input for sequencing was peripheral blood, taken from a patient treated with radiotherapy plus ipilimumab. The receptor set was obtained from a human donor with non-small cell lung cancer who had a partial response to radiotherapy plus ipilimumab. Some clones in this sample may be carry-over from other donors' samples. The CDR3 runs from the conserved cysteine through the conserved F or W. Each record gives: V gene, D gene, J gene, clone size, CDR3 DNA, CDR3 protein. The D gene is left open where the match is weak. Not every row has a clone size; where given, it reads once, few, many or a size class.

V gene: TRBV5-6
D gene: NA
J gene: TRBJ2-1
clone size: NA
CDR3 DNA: TGTGCCAGCAGCAAAGGGGGGGGCATTTACAATGAGCAGTTCTTC
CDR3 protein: CASSKGGGIYNEQFF

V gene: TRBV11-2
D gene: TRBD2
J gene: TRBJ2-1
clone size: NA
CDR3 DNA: TGTGCCAGCAGCTTAGATAGGACTAGCCAGGGAGAGCCGTTCTTC
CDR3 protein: CASSLDRTSQGEPFF

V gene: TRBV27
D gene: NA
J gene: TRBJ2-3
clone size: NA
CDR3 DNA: TGTGCCAGCAGGATGGCCGATACGCAGTATTTT
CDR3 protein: CASRMADTQYF

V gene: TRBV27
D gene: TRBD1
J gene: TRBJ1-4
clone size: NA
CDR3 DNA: TGTGCCAGCAGTTTTCCACCTAACCCGGGACAGGGGAATGAAAAACTGTTTTTT
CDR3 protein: CASSFPPNPGQGNEKLFF

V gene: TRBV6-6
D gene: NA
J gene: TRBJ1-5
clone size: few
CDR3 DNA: TGTGCCAGCAGTTACAAAAAGCAGGGCCTTGGGCCCCAGCATTTT
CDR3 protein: CASSYKKQGLGPQHF

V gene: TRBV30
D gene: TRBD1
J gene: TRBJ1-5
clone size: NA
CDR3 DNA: TGTGCCTGGAGTCCCCGCCTCGGACAGGGCAATCAGCCCCAGCATTTT
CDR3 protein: CAWSPRLGQGNQPQHF

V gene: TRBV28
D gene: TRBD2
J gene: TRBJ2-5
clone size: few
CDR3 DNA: TGTGCCAGCAGTCCCGGGACTAGCGGGATCTTCATAGAGACCCAGTACTTC
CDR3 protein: CASSPGTSGIFIETQYF

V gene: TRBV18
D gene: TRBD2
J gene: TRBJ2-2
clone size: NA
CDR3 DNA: TGTGCCAGCTCAAACGGACTAGCGGGAGTCGTCACCGGGGAGCTGTTTTTT
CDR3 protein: CASSNGLAGVVTGELFF

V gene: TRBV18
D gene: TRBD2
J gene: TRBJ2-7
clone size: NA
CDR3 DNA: TGTGCCAGCTCACCACCGACTAGCGGGAGAACCTACGAGCAGTACTTC
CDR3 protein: CASSPPTSGRTYEQYF

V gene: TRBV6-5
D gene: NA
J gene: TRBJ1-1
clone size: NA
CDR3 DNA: TGTGCCAGCAGTTACTCGACCGGGGGGGTAGGCACTGAAGCTTTCTTT
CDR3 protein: CASSYSTGGVGTEAFF

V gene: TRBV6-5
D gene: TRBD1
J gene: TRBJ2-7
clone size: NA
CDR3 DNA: TGTGCCAGCAGTTACTCGACCGGACAGGGATACGAGCAGTACTTC
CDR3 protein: CASSYSTGQGYEQYF

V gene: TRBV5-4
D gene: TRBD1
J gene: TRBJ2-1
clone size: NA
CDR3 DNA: TGTGCCAGCAGCCTCAGGGACAGGGCTTACAATGGGCAGTTCTTC
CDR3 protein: CASSLRDRAYNGQFF

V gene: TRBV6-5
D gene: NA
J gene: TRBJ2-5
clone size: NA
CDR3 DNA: TGTGCCAGCGCCAGGGGAAGTCAAGAGACCCAGTACTTC
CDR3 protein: CASARGSQETQYF

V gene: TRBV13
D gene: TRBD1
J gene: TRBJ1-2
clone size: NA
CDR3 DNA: TGTGCCAGCAGCTTAGGCGGATCGACAGGGACTAACTATGGCTACACCTTC
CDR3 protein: CASSLGGSTGTNYGYTF

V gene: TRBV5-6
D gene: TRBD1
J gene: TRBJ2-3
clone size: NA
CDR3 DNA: TGTGCCAGCAGCGGGGCCGGGACAGGGGTCACAGATACGCAGTATTTT
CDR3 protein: CASSGAGTGVTDTQYF

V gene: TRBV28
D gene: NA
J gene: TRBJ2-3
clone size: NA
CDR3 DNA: TGTGCCAGCAGTTTCCTAGCCACAGATACGCAGTATTTT
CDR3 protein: CASSFLATDTQYF

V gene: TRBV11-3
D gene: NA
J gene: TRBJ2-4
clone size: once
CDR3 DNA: TGTGCCAGCAGCTTAGCGGTCGGTTCCGTAGCCAAAAACATTCAGTACTTC
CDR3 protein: CASSLAVGSVAKNIQYF

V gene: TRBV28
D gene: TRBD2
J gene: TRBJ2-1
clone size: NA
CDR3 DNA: TGTGCCAGCAGTTTGGGGACTAGCGTCTACAATGAGCAGTTCTTC
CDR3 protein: CASSLGTSVYNEQFF

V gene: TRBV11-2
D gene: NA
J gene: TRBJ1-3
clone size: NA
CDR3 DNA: TGTGCCAGCAGCTATGGCATCTCTGGAAACACCATATATTTT
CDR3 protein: CASSYGISGNTIYF

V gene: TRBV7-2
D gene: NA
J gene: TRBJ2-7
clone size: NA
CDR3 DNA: TGTGCCAGCAGCCCCAGACAGGGGCGGGGGTACGAGCAGTACTTC
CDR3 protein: CASSPRQGRGYEQYF

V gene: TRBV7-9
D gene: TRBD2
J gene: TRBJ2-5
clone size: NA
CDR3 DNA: TGTGCCAGCAGCTTAGGGGTAGCGGGAGAGCAAGAGACCCAGTACTTC
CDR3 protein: CASSLGVAGEQETQYF

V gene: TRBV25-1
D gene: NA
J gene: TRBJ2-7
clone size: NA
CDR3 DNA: TGTGCCAGCGGACTTGCCTCCTACGAGCAGTACTTC
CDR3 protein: CASGLASYEQYF

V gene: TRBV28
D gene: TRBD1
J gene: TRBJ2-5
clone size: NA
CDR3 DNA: TGTGCCAGCAGTTCCAGCTCCGGGACAGGGGGATCAGGGACCCAGTACTTC
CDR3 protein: CASSSSSGTGGSGTQYF

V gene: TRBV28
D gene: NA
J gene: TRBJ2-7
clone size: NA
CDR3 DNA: TGTGCCAGCAGTTTTAGTTTCCGAGATAGCTCCTACGAGCAGTACTTC
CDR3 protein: CASSFSFRDSSYEQYF

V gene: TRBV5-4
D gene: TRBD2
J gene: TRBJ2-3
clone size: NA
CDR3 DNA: TGTGCCAGCAGCCCGGGACTAGCGGGGGGGACAGATACGCAGTATTTT
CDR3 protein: CASSPGLAGGTDTQYF

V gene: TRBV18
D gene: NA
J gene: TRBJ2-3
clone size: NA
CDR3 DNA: TGTGCCAGCTCAGCGGGGGCAGGACTGTTCACAGATACGCAGTATTTT
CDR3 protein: CASSAGAGLFTDTQYF

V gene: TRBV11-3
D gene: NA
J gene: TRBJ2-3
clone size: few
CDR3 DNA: TGTGCCAGCAGCCCGACGGGGAGCACAGATACGCAGTATTTT
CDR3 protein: CASSPTGSTDTQYF

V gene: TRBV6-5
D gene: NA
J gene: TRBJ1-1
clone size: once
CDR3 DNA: TGTGCCAGCAGTAGGGCAGCAGGGACTGAAGCTTTCTTT
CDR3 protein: CASSRAAGTEAFF

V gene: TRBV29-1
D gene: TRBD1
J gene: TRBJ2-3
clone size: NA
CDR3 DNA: TGCAGCGTATTCGCACAGGGGCCGCTCCCGGTCGCAGATACGCAGTATTTT
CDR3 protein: CSVFAQGPLPVADTQYF